A selection of T cell receptor beta chains follows, all from one sample in a study of blood T cell repertoires in COVID-19. Produced via immunoSEQ multiplex PCR; TCRdb's table is partial and in-frame only. The data contain under 200,000 clones, around 89% of them seen just once; the ten biggest clones take up roughly 5.5%. Sequenced material: peripheral blood. These receptor sequences come from a man aged 40-49 years with active or convalescent COVID-19. CDR3s include the opening cysteine and the closing phenylalanine or tryptophan. The order of the fields is V gene, D gene, clone size, J gene, CDR3 protein, CDR3 DNA. A D gene is named only where the DNA matches it firmly. Clone size is given for some rows only: seen once, a few or many times, or a class if the clone is expanded.

>TRBV29-1|TRBD1|few|TRBJ1-1
CSVYRTGSSEAFF
TGCAGCGTTTACAGGACAGGGTCCTCTGAAGCTTTCTTT
>TRBV30|.|.|TRBJ2-3
CAGGTCGTDTQYF
TGTGCTGGAGGTACTTGTGGGACAGATACGCAGTATTTT
>TRBV2|.|.|TRBJ1-3
CASSATAGPGNTIYF
TGTGCCAGCAGTGCGACAGCGGGGCCTGGAAACACCATATATTTT
>TRBV11-3|TRBD2|.|TRBJ2-1
CASSPLAGDRNEQFF
TGTGCCAGCAGTCCACTAGCGGGAGACCGCAATGAGCAGTTCTTC
>TRBV5-1|.|.|TRBJ1-3
CASSLGGQASGNTIYF
TGCGCCAGCAGCTTGGGGGGACAAGCGTCTGGAAACACCATATATTTT
>TRBV7-2|TRBD2|.|TRBJ2-2
CASSLVAGARAGELFF
TGTGCCAGCAGCTTAGTAGCGGGGGCGCGGGCCGGGGAGCTGTTTTTT
>TRBV19|TRBD1|once|TRBJ1-5
CAAKGGQGAMGNQPQHF
TGTGCCGCAAAGGGGGGACAGGGGGCTATGGGCAATCAGCCCCAGCATTTT
>TRBV5-4|.|.|TRBJ1-1
CASSLKVPGSAEAFF
TGTGCCAGCAGCTTGAAAGTTCCCGGGAGCGCTGAAGCTTTCTTT
>TRBV10-2|TRBD2|.|TRBJ2-7
CASSESTGLVGYEQYF
TGCGCCAGCAGTGAGTCCACGGGACTAGTTGGTTACGAGCAGTACTTC
>TRBV29-1|.|.|TRBJ1-5
CFRAWGIKHQPQHF
TGCTTCCGAGCTTGGGGCATTAAACATCAGCCCCAGCATTTT
>TRBV6-5|.|.|TRBJ1-5
CASRRVGIRQPQHF
TGTGCCAGCCGTCGGGTCGGGATCAGGCAGCCCCAGCATTTT
>TRBV27|TRBD1|.|TRBJ2-2
CASSYGQGATGELFF
TGTGCCAGCAGCTATGGACAGGGGGCGACCGGGGAGCTGTTTTTT
>TRBV7-9|.|.|TRBJ2-7
CASTSTGRNHYEQYF
TGTGCCAGCACCTCCACAGGACGGAATCACTACGAGCAGTACTTC
>TRBV19|TRBD2|.|TRBJ2-1
CASMSRREGLSYNEQFF
TGTGCCAGTATGAGTCGGCGGGAGGGTCTATCCTACAATGAGCAGTTCTTC
>TRBV7-9|.|few|TRBJ2-1
CASSSLGGEQFF
TGTGCCAGCAGTTCACTCGGGGGTGAGCAGTTCTTC
>TRBV3-1/TRBV3-2|.|.|TRBJ2-7
CASSQGNSYEQYF
TGTGCCAGCAGCCAAGGCAACAGCTACGAGCAGTACTTC
>TRBV6-1|.|few|TRBJ1-5
CASSEAGGVGNQPQHF
TGTGCCAGCAGTGAAGCGGGGGGTGTTGGGAATCAGCCCCAGCATTTT
>TRBV11-3|TRBD2|.|TRBJ2-3
CASSFLVAGTDTQYF
TGTGCCAGCAGCTTCCTGGTAGCGGGAACGGATACGCAGTATTTT
>TRBV6-5|TRBD1|.|TRBJ2-2
CASSYWTGDTGELFF
TGTGCCAGCAGTTACTGGACAGGGGACACCGGGGAGCTGTTTTTT
>TRBV19|TRBD2|once|TRBJ2-1
CASSIASGGLKNNEQFF
TGTGCCAGTAGTATAGCTAGCGGGGGGCTTAAAAACAATGAGCAGTTCTTC
>TRBV6-1|TRBD1|.|TRBJ1-5
CASSESVGTGYNQPQHF
TGTGCCAGCAGTGAATCGGTCGGGACAGGGTACAATCAGCCCCAGCATTTT
>TRBV7-8|.|.|TRBJ2-7
CASSLVQNEQYF
TGTGCCAGCAGCTTAGTGCAGAACGAGCAGTACTTC
>TRBV5-5|.|.|TRBJ2-7
CASSLVQTSSYEQYF
TGTGCCAGCAGCTTGGTCCAGACAAGCTCCTACGAGCAGTACTTC
>TRBV7-3|.|few|TRBJ1-6
CASSSGLENSPLHF
TGTGCCAGCAGCTCCGGACTCGAGAATTCACCCCTCCACTTT
>TRBV24-1|.|.|TRBJ1-1
CATSDLYTEAFF
TGTGCCACCAGTGACCTGTACACTGAAGCTTTCTTT
>TRBV2|TRBD1|.|TRBJ1-2
CASSEGPGGRYGYTF
TGTGCCAGCAGTGAAGGGCCAGGGGGCCGTTATGGCTACACCTTC
>TRBV19|TRBD1|.|TRBJ1-5
CASSQDRGDPQHF
TGTGCCAGTAGCCAGGACAGGGGAGATCCCCAGCATTTT
>TRBV3-1/TRBV3-2|.|.|TRBJ2-5
CASSQEASVWETQYF
TGTGCCAGCAGCCAAGAAGCGTCTGTTTGGGAGACCCAGTACTTC
>TRBV5-6|.|.|TRBJ2-1
CASSLVGGDEQFF
TGTGCCAGCAGCTTAGTTGGCGGGGATGAGCAGTTCTTC
>TRBV4-1|TRBD2|.|TRBJ2-3
CASSSTSGVIADTQYF
TGCGCCAGCAGCTCAACTAGCGGGGTAATCGCAGATACGCAGTATTTT
>TRBV5-4|.|.|TRBJ1-2
CASSPPFFPPVPYGYTF
TGTGCCAGCAGCCCCCCGTTTTTCCCTCCGGTGCCCTATGGCTACACCTTC
>TRBV24-1|TRBD2|.|TRBJ2-7
CATSESGTKQYF
TGTGCCACCAGTGAATCCGGGACTAAGCAGTACTTC
>TRBV27|TRBD2|.|TRBJ2-2
CASSLTGLAGNTGELFF
TGTGCCAGCAGTCTAACGGGACTAGCGGGGAACACCGGGGAGCTGTTTTTT
>TRBV10-3|TRBD2|.|TRBJ2-3
CAISTSGSTDTQYF
TGTGCCATCAGCACTAGCGGAAGCACAGATACGCAGTATTTT
>TRBV3-1/TRBV3-2|.|.|TRBJ1-4
CASSNNNEKLFF
TGTGCCAGCAGCAATAATAATGAAAAACTGTTTTTT
>TRBV6-5|.|.|TRBJ2-7
CASSLPGERYEQYF
TGTGCCAGCAGTCTCCCTGGTGAGAGATACGAGCAGTACTTC
>TRBV6-5|.|.|TRBJ1-1
CASRAGVNTEAFF
TGTGCCAGCAGGGCAGGGGTGAACACTGAAGCTTTCTTT
>TRBV7-2|TRBD1|.|TRBJ1-4
CASSSYGTGYEKLFF
TGTGCCAGCAGCTCATACGGGACAGGGTATGAAAAACTGTTTTTT
>TRBV2|TRBD1|.|TRBJ1-6
CASSRQGRAGNSPLHF
TGTGCCAGCAGTCGACAGGGGAGGGCAGGGAATTCACCCCTCCACTTT
>TRBV5-1|TRBD1|.|TRBJ1-2
CASSLEGQGYGYTF
TGCGCCAGCAGCTTGGAAGGACAGGGATATGGCTACACCTTC
>TRBV6-1|.|.|TRBJ1-1
CASSELYQRDTEAFF
TGTGCCAGCAGTGAATTATACCAGAGGGACACTGAAGCTTTCTTT
>TRBV30|.|.|TRBJ1-1
CAWRRGGWDVSEAFF
TGTGCCTGGAGACGGGGGGGTTGGGATGTTTCTGAAGCTTTCTTT
>TRBV9|.|.|TRBJ1-2
CASSVDSLNYGYTF
TGTGCCAGCAGCGTAGACTCTCTTAACTATGGCTACACCTTC
>TRBV10-2|TRBD1|once|TRBJ1-3
CASSDTGGKNTIYF
TGCGCCAGCAGTGACACAGGGGGCAAGAACACCATATATTTT
>TRBV15|.|.|TRBJ2-1
CATSPQIGGSYNEQFF
TGTGCCACCAGCCCGCAAATAGGCGGCTCCTACAATGAGCAGTTCTTC
>TRBV5-6|TRBD1|.|TRBJ1-1
CASSLFWDRNTEAFF
TGTGCCAGCAGCTTGTTCTGGGACAGAAACACTGAAGCTTTCTTT
>TRBV27|TRBD1|.|TRBJ2-7
CASSFGLGGTGREQYF
TGTGCCAGCAGTTTTGGTTTGGGGGGGACAGGGAGGGAGCAGTACTTC
>TRBV6-5|.|.|TRBJ2-5
CASRRHGGAETQYF
TGTGCCAGCAGACGACACGGTGGGGCAGAGACCCAGTACTTC